This T cell receptor (beta chain) was sequenced during a study of OX40 agonist ivuxolimab in advanced cancers. Study background: Three patients showed partial responses: one hepatocellular carcinoma and two cutaneous melanoma cases.

Libraries were prepared by immunoSEQ multiplex PCR; TCRdb keeps only in-frame clonotypes and omits some of them. This table has 20,000 to 25,000 clones, less than 90% appearing once. This TCR was sampled from an adult with an advanced solid tumor such as melanoma, head and neck, liver or kidney cancer. The material sequenced was CD4+ or CD8+ T cells sorted from blood, taken in a trial of the OX40 agonist ivuxolimab.

CDR3 in DNA: TGCGCCAGCAGCCAAGGATTCCCGTACACTGAAGCTTTCTTT. Translating it yields CASSQGFPYTEAFF. The chain combines TRBV4-3 with TRBJ1-1; the D is unclear. V was cut by 1 base and J by 3 bases, with 9 bases left in between. The CDR3 contains 14 residues. Germline assignment: CDR1 LGHNA and CDR2 YSLEER.